The T cell receptor (beta chain) under discussion was sequenced for a study of technical replicates of blood from several donors. Profiling relied on immunoSEQ multiplex PCR, and the TCRdb table lists in-frame clones only, not all of them. The sample lists about 80,000 clones, nearly 99% occurring once. The sequenced sample was T cells isolated from PBMCs. The sequence came from a human donor in good health.

The CDR3 loop is CASSLLLEGSHEQYF. The CDR3 DNA is TGTGCCAGCAGCTTGCTTTTGGAGGGGTCCCACGAGCAGTACTTC. The chain carries TRBV5-4 and TRBJ2-7; D is perhaps TRBD2 (6 bases). The CDR3 has 15 residues. Per the germline V gene, CDR1 is SGHNT and CDR2 is YYREEE (reference sequence). V was clipped by 1 base and J by 5 bases, with 16 bases between them.